The clone carrying this TCR beta chain was counted a single time. Random-hexamer reverse transcription was applied to roughly 0.5 to 1 ug RNA. TCRdb reprocessed the immunoSEQ multiplex PCR reads with MiXCR, giving one entry per CDR3 protein. This table has more than 150,000 distinct CDR3 sequences, 92% appearing once. The data were obtained in a study of CD8 T cells in Susac syndrome. The germline V gene has CDR1 SGHRS and CDR2 YFSETQ. The CDR3 sequence is 17 residues long. With V trimmed by 0 bases and J by 0 bases, 3 bases remained unmatched. Negative isolation was used for CD8+ and CD4+ T cells and FACS enrichment for TEMRA cells.

V is TRBV5-1 and J is TRBJ2-1, with 10 bases identical to TRBD1. The clonotype originates from a human donor in good health. Specimen: CD4+ T cells from PBMCs. Here the CDR3 DNA reads TGCGCCAGCAGCTTGGGACAGGGGGCTACCTCCTACAATGAGCAGTTCTTC. Protein: CASSLGQGATSYNEQFF.